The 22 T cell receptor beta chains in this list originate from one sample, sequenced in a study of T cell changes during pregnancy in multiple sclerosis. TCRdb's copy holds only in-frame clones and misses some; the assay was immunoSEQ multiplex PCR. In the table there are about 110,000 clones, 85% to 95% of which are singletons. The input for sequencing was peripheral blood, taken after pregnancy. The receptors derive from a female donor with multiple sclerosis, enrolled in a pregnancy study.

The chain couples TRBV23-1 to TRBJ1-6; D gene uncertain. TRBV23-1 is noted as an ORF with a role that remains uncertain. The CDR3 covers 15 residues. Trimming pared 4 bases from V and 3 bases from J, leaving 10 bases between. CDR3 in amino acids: CASSRPGLYNSPLHF. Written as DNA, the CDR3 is TGCGCCAGCAGTCGTCCTGGGCTCTATAATTCACCCCTCCACTTT.

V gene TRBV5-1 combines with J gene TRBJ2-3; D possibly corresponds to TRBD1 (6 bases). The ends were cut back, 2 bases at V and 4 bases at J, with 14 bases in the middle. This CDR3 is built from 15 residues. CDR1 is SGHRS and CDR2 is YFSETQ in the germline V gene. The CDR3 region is CASSFGRGAADTQYF. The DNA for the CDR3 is TGCGCCAGCAGCTTTGGCAGGGGCGCTGCAGATACGCAGTATTTT.

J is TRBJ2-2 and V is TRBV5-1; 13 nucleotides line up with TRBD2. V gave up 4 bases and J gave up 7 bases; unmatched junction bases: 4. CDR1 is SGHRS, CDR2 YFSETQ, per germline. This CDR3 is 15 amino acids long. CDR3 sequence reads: CASSGTSGESGELFF. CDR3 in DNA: TGCGCCAGCAGCGGGACTAGCGGGGAGAGCGGGGAGCTGTTTTTT.

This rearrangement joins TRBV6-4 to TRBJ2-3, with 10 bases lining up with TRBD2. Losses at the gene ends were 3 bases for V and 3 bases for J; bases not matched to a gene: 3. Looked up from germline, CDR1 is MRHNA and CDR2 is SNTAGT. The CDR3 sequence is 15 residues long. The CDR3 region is CASSEAGGPTDTQYF. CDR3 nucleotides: TGTGCCAGCAGTGAAGCGGGAGGGCCAACAGATACGCAGTATTTT.

The CDR3 DNA reads as TGTGCCAGCAGCCTTTTTCGGACAGGGGGCCTTGTTGGCGGCTACACCTTC. It yields the protein CASSLFRTGGLVGGYTF. The chain uses TRBV7-2 and TRBJ1-2; 11 bases are shared with TRBD1. The CDR3 covers 17 residues. V was pared by 5 bases and J by 8 bases, with 16 bases of the junction left unmatched. Germline CDR1 SGHTA, CDR2 FQGNSA.

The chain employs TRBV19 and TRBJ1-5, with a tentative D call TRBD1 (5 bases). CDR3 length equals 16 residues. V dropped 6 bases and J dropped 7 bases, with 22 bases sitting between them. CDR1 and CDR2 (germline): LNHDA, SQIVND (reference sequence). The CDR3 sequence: CASRNQEGAYGQPQHF. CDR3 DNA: TGTGCCAGTAGGAATCAAGAAGGGGCATACGGGCAGCCCCAGCATTTT.

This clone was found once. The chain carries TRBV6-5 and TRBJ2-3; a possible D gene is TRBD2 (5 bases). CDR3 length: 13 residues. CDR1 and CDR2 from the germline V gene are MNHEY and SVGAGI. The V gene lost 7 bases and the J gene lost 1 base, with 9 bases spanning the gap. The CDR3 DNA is TGTGCCAGCAAAGACGGGGGCACAGATACGCAGTATTTT. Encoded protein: CASKDGGTDTQYF.

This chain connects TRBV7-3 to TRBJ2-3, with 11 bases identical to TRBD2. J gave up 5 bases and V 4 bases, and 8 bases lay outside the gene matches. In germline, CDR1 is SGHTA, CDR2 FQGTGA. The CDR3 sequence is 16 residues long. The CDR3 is CASSSPGLAVGDTQYF. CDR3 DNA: TGTGCCAGCAGCTCGCCGGGACTAGCGGTGGGAGATACGCAGTATTTT.

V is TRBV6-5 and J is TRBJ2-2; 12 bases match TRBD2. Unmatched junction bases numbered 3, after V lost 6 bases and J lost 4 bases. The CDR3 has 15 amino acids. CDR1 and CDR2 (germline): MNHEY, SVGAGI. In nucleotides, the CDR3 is TGTGCCAGCAGATCTAGCGGGGGGGCCACCGGGGAGCTGTTTTTT. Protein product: CASRSSGGATGELFF.

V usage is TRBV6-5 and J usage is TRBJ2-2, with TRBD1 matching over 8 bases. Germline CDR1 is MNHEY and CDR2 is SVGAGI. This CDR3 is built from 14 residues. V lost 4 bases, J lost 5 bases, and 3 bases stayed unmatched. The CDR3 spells CASSSGGGTGELFF. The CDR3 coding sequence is TGTGCCAGCAGTTCAGGGGGCGGAACCGGGGAGCTGTTTTTT.

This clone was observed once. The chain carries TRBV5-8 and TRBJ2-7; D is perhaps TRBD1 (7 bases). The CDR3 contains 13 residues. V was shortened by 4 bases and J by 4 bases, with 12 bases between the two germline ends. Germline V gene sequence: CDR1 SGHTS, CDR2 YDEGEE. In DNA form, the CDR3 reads TGTGCCAGCAGCGCAGGGGGAGGTTACGAGCAGTACTTC. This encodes CASSAGGGYEQYF.

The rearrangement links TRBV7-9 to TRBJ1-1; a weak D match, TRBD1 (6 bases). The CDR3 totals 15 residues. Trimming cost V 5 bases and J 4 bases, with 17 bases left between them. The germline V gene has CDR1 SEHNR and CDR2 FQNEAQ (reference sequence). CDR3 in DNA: TGTGCCAGCAGCCACCGCGAGGGGGGGAGCACTGAAGCTTTCTTT. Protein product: CASSHREGGSTEAFF.

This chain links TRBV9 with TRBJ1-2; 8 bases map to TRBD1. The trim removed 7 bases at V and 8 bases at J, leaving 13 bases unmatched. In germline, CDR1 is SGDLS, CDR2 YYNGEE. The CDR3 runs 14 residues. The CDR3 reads CASRTGKLLGGYTF. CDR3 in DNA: TGTGCCAGCCGGACAGGGAAACTCTTGGGGGGCTACACCTTC.

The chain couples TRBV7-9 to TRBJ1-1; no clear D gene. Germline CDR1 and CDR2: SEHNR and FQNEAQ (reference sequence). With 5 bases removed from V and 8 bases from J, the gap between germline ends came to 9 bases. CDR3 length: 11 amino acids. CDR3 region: CASSAQLEAFF. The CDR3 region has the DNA TGTGCCAGCAGCGCCCAGTTAGAAGCTTTCTTT. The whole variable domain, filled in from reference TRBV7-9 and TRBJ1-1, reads DTGVSQNPRHKITKRGQNVTFRCDPISEHNRLYWYRQTLGQGPEFLTYFQNEAQLEKSRLLSDRFSAERPKGSFSTLEIQRTEQGDSAMYLCASSAQLEAFFGQGTRLTVV.

DNA for the CDR3: TGTGCCAGCGGCGACATAGGAGGTGAGCAGTTCTTC. This codes for CASGDIGGEQFF. The gene calls are TRBV9 and TRBJ2-1, with D possibly TRBD2 on 5 matching bases. The germline gives CDR1 SGDLS, CDR2 YYNGEE. The V end lost 7 bases, the J end lost 9 bases, and 14 bases lay between the germline ends. The CDR3 has 12 amino acids.

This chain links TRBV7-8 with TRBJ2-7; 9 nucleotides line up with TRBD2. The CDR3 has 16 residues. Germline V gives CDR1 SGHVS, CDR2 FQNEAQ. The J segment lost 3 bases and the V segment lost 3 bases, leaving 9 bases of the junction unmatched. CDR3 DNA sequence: TGTGCCAGCAGCTTGGCCCGGCTAGCGGGAAACTACGAGCAGTACTTC. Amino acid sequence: CASSLARLAGNYEQYF.

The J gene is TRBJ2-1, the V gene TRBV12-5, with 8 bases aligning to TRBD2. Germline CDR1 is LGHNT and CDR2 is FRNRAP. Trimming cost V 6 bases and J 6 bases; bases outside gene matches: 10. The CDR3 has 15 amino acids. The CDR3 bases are TGTGCTAGTGGGGCGGGCGGGGGGACTTTCAATGAGCAGTTCTTC. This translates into CASGAGGGTFNEQFF.

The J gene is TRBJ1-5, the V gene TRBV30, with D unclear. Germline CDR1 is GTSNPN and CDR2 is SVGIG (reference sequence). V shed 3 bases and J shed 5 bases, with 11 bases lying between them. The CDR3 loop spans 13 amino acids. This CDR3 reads CAWSGLTDQPQHF. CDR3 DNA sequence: TGTGCCTGGAGCGGTCTGACTGATCAGCCCCAGCATTTT. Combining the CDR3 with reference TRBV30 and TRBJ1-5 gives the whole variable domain SQTIHQWPATLVQPVGSPLSLECTVEGTSNPNLYWYRQAAGRGLQLLFYSVGIGQISSEVPQNLSASRPQDRQFILSSKKLLLSDSGFYLCAWSGLTDQPQHFGDGTRLSIL.

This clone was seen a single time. CDR3 amino acids: CASSFRWSAYEQYF. As DNA, the CDR3 is TGTGCCAGCAGCTTTCGGTGGAGTGCCTACGAGCAGTACTTC. V and J are TRBV7-2 and TRBJ2-7, with D unresolved. Trimming pared 3 bases from V and 2 bases from J, leaving 11 bases between. The CDR3 runs to 14 residues. Germline lookup yields CDR1 SGHTA and CDR2 FQGNSA.

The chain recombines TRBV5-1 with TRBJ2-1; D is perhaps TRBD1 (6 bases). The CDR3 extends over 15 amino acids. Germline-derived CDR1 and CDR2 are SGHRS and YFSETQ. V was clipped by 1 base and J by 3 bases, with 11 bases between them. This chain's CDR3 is CASSLSAGVYNEQFF. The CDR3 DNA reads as TGCGCCAGCAGCTTGTCGGCAGGGGTCTACAATGAGCAGTTCTTC.

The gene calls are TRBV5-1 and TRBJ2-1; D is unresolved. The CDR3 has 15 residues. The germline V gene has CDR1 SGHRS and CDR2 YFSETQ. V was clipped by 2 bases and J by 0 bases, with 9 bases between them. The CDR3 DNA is TGCGCCAGCAGCTTCGCGGCCGGCTCCTACAATGAGCAGTTCTTC. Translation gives CASSFAAGSYNEQFF.

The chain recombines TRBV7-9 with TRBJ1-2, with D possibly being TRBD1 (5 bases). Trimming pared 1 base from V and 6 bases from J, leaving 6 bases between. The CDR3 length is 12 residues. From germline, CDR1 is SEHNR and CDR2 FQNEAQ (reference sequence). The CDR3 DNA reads TGTGCCAGCAGCTTAGGGGGCCATGGCTACACCTTC. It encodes CASSLGGHGYTF.